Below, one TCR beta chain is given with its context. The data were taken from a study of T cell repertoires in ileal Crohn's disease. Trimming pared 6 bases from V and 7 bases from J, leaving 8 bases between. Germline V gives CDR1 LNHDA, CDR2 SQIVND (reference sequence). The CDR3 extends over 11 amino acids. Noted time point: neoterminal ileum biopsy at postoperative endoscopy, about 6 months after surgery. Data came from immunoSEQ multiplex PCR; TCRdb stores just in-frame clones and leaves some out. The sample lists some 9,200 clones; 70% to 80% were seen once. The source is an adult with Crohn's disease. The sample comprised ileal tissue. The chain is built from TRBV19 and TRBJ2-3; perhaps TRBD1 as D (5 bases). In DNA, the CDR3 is TGTGCCAGTAGAACAGGATATACGCAGTATTTT. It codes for CASRTGYTQYF.